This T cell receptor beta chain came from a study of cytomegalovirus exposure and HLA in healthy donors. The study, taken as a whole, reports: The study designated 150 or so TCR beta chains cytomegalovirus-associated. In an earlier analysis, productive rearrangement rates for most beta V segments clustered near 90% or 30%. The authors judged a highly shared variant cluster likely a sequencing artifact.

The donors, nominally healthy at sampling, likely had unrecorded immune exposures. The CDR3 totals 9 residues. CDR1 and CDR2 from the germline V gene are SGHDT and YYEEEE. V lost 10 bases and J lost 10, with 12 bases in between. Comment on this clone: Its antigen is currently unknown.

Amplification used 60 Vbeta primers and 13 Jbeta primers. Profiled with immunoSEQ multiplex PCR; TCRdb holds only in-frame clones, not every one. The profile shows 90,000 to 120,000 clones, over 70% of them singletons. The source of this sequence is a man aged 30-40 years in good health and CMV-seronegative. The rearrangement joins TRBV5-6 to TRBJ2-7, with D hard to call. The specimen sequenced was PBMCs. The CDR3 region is CAPKPVQYF. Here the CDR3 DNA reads TGTGCCCCCAAACCGGTACAGTACTTC. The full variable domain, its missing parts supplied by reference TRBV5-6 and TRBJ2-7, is DAGVTQSPTHLIKTRGQQVTLRCSPKSGHDTVSWYQQALGQGPQFIFQYYEEEERQRGNFPDRFSGHQFPNYSSELNVNALLLGDSALYLCAPKPVQYFGPGTRLTVT.